This T cell receptor beta chain was captured in a study of cytomegalovirus exposure and HLA in healthy donors. General observations from the study: Evidence from a later analysis indicated that most CMV-associated TCR beta chains looked HLA-restricted.

Trimming stripped 4 bases from V and 4 bases from J, with 14 bases between. This CDR3 has 14 amino acids. Germline CDR1 reads MDHEN; CDR2 reads SYDVKM. As regards this clone: Its target is unknown.

PCR employed 60 Vbeta and 13 Jbeta primers. Assay: immunoSEQ multiplex PCR; the TCRdb copy retains only in-frame clones and omits some. In the table there are roughly 150,000 clones, 82% of which are singletons. The clonotype originates from a girl aged 2 to 10 in good health and CMV-seropositive. The genes are TRBV28 and TRBJ2-7; D is possibly TRBD1 (6 bases). Material for sequencing was PBMCs. The CDR3 sequence: CASSYRDGVYEQYF. The CDR3 bases are TGTGCCAGCAGTTACAGGGACGGTGTTTACGAGCAGTACTTC.